This T cell receptor beta chain is from a study of shared clonotypes between healthy human individuals. Sequencing was performed with immunoSEQ multiplex PCR; in TCRdb, only in-frame clones are kept and a portion is missing. The sample has about 600,000 clones; approximately 97% are singletons. The CDR3 is 15 residues long. Trimming pared 3 bases from V and 3 bases from J, leaving 12 bases between. Germline loops: CDR1 MGHRA, CDR2 YSYEKL. The TCR originated in a woman aged 25 to 39 in good health. The chain links TRBV4-1 to TRBJ1-5; D is possibly TRBD1 (5 bases). The sequencing sample was made of naive CD4+ T cells sorted from blood. Subset meaning: CD45RA+ positively selected. The CDR3 spells CASSHPDSHNQPQHF. CDR3 nucleotide sequence: TGCGCCAGCAGCCATCCCGACAGCCACAATCAGCCCCAGCATTTT.